One sample yielded the 4 T cell receptor beta chains listed below, sequenced in a study of cytomegalovirus exposure and HLA in healthy donors. It was with 60 Vbeta and 13 Jbeta primers that the PCR ran. Assay used: immunoSEQ multiplex PCR; TCRdb lists only in-frame clones, some missing. The sample comprises around 210,000 clones, more than 60% of which are singletons, and 1.7% rests with the top ten. Sequenced sample: PBMCs. The receptors stem from a man aged 50 to 60 in good health and CMV-seronegative.

The chain has TRBV4-1 and TRBJ2-3; 12 nucleotides match TRBD2. V was clipped by 1 base and J by 6 bases; unmatched bases: 8. The CDR3 has 17 amino acids. Germline lookup yields CDR1 MGHRA and CDR2 YSYEKL. In DNA form, the CDR3 reads TGCGCCAGCAGCCAAGGAAGACTAGCGGGGGAAAGGGATACGCAGTATTTT. Residues: CASSQGRLAGERDTQYF.

V usage is TRBV19 and J usage is TRBJ1-1; D gene ambiguous. CDR1 is LNHDA and CDR2 is SQIVND in the germline V gene (reference sequence). CDR3 length equals 14 residues. The V and J ends lost 5 bases and 4 bases respectively, with 14 bases between them. The CDR3 nucleotides are TGTGCCAGTAGTTACACCAAGGGAGGCACTGAAGCTTTCTTT. Encoded protein: CASSYTKGGTEAFF.

V gene TRBV5-6 combines with J gene TRBJ1-2, with D perhaps TRBD1 (6 bases). Trimming took 0 bases from V and 5 from J, leaving 14 bases between them. This CDR3 region has 15 residues. The germline CDR1 and CDR2 sequences are SGHDT and YYEEEE. In DNA, the CDR3 is TGTGCCAGCAGCTTGGTTTGGGCAGGGGATTATGGCTACACCTTC. Amino acids: CASSLVWAGDYGYTF.

V usage is TRBV11-1 and J usage is TRBJ2-7; 8 bases align to TRBD1. Germline CDR1 is SGHAT and CDR2 is FQDESV (reference sequence). CDR3 length: 14 residues. With V trimmed by 5 bases and J by 2 bases, 5 bases remained unmatched. In DNA, the CDR3 is TGTGCCAGCAGCGGGGACAGGCGGGCCTACGAGCAGTACTTC. This translates into CASSGDRRAYEQYF.